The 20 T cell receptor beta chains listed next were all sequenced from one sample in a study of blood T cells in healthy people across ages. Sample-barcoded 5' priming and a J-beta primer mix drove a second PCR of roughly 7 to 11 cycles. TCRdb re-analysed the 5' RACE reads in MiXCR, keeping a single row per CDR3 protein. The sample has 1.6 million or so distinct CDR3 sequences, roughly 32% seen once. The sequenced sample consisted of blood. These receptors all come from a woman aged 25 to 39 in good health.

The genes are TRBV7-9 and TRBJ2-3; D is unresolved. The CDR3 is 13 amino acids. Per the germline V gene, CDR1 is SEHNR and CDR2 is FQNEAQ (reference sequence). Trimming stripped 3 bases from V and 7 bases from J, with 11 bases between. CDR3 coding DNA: TGTGCCAGCAGCTTCCGTCTCCTCAATACGCAGTATTTT. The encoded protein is CASSFRLLNTQYF.

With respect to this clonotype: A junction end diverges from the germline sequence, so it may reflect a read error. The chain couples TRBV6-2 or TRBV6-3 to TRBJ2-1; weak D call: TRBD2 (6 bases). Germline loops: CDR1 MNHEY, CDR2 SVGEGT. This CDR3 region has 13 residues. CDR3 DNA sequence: TGTGCCGGCAGTTACGGGAGCTGGGATGAGCAGTTCTTC. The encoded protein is CAGSYGSWDEQFF.

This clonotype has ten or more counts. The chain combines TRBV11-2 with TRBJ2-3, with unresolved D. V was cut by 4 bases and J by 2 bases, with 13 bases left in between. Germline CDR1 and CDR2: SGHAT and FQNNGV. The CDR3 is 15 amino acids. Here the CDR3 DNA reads TGTGCCAGCAGCTCATCGGCGGCCTACACAGATACGCAGTATTTT. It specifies CASSSSAAYTDTQYF.

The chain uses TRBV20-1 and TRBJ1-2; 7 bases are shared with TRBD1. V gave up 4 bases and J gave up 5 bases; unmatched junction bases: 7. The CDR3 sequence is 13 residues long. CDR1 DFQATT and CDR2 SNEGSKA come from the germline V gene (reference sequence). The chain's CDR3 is CSANRGQTYGYTF. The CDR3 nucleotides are TGCAGTGCTAACCGGGGACAGACATATGGCTACACCTTC.

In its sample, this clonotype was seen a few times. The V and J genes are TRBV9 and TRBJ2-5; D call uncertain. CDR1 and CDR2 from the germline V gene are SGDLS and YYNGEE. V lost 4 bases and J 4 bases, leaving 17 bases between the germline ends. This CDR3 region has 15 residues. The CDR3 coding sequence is TGTGCCAGCAGCCCCTCCAGTAGGGTGGGAGAGACCCAGTACTTC. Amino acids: CASSPSSRVGETQYF.

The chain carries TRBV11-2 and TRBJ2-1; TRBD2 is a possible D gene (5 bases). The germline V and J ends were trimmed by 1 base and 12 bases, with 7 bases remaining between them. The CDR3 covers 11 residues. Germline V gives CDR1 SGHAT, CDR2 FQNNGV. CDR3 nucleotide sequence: TGTGCCAGCAGCTTAGGGACTCTGCAGTTCTTC. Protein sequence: CASSLGTLQFF. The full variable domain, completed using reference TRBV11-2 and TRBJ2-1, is EAGVAQSPRYKIIEKRQSVAFWCNPISGHATLYWYQQILGQGPKLLIQFQNNGVVDDSQLPKDRFSAERLKGVDSTLKIQPAKLEDSAVYLCASSLGTLQFFGPGTRLTVL.

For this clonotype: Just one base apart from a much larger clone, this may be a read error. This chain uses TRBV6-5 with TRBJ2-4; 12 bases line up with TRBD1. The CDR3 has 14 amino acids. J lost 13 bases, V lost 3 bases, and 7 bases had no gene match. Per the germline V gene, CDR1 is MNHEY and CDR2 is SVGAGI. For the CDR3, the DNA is TGTGCCAGCAGTTATGGGACAGGGGGCTCCAAGCAGTACTTC. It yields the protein CASSYGTGGSKQYF.

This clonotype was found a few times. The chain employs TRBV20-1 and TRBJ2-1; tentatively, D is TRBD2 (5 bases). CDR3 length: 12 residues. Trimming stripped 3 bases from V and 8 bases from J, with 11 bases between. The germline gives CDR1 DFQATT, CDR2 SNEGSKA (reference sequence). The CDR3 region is CSARPGLHEQFF. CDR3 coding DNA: TGCAGTGCTAGGCCCGGACTTCATGAGCAGTTCTTC.

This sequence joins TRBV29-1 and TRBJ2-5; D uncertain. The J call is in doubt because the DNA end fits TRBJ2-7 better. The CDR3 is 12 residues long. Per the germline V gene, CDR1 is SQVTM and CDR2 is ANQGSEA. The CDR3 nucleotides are TGCAGCGTTGGCACAGCAAAGGACGAGCAGTACTTC. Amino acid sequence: CSVGTAKDEQYF.

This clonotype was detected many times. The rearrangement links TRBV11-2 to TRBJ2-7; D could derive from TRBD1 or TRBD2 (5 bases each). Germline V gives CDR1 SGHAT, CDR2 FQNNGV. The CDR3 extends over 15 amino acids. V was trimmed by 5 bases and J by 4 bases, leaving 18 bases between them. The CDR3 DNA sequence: TGTGCCAGCAGCCCTCAAGCTGGGGACGATTACGAGCAGTACTTC. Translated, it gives CASSPQAGDDYEQYF.

The CDR3 is CASSAGGGWDEQFF. CDR3 coding DNA: TGTGCCAGCAGCGCAGGTGGGGGTTGGGATGAGCAGTTCTTC. The rearrangement uses TRBV9 and TRBJ2-1; D is perhaps TRBD1 or TRBD2 (5 bases each). This CDR3 is 14 amino acids long. Trimming left V 3 bases short and J 8 bases short, with 15 bases between. The V gene's germline CDR1 is SGDLS and CDR2 YYNGEE.

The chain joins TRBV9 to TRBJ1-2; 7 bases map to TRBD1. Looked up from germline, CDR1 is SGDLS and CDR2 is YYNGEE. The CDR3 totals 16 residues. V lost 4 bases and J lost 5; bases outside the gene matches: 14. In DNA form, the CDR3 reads TGTGCCAGCAGCCCCCAATCCGGGACAGTTGGATATGGCTACACCTTC. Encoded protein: CASSPQSGTVGYGYTF.

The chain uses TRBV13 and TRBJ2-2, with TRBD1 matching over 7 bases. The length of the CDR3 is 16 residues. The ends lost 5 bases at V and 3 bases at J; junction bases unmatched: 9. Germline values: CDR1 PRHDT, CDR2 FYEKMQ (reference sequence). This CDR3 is CASSPRGTDHTGELFF. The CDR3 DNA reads TGTGCCAGCAGCCCTAGGGGGACAGACCACACCGGGGAGCTGTTTTTT.

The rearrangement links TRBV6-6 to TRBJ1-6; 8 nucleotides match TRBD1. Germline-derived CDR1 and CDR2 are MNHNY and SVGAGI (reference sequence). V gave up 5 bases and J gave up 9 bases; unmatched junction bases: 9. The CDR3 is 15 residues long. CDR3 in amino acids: CASSTSGQGISPLHF. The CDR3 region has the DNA TGTGCCAGCAGTACCTCCGGACAGGGAATTTCACCCCTCCACTTT.

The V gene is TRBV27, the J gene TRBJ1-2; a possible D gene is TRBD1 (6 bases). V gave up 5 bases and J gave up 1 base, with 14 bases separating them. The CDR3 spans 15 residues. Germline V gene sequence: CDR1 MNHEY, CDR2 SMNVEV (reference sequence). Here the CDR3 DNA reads TGTGCCAGCAGTCCTCACAGGGCCCGTAACTATGGCTACACCTTC. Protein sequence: CASSPHRARNYGYTF.

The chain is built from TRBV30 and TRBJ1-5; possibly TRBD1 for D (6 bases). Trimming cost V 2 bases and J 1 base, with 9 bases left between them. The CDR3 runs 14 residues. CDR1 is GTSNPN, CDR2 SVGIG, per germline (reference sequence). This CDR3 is CAWSLGGSNQPQHF. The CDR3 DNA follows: TGTGCCTGGAGTCTAGGGGGAAGCAATCAGCCCCAGCATTTT.

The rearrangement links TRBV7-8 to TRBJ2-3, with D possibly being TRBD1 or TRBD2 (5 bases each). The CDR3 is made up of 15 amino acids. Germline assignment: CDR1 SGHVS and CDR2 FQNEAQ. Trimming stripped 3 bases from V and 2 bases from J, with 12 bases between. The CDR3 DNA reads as TGTGCCAGCAGCTTCCGGGACGAACTCACAGATACGCAGTATTTT. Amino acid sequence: CASSFRDELTDTQYF.

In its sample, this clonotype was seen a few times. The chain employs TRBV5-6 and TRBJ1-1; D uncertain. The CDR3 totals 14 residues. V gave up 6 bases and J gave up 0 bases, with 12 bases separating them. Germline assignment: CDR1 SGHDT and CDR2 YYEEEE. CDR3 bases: TGTGCCAGCACCCCAAGGCGAATGAACACTGAAGCTTTCTTT. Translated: CASTPRRMNTEAFF. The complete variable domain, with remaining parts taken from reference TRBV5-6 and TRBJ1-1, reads DAGVTQSPTHLIKTRGQQVTLRCSPKSGHDTVSWYQQALGQGPQFIFQYYEEEERQRGNFPDRFSGHQFPNYSSELNVNALLLGDSALYLCASTPRRMNTEAFFGQGTRLTVV.

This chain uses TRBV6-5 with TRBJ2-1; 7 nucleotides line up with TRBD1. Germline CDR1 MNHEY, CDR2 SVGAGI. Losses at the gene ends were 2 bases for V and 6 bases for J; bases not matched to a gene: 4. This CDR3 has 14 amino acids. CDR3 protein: CASSYGDRSNEQFF. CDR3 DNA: TGTGCCAGCAGTTACGGGGACAGAAGCAATGAGCAGTTCTTC.

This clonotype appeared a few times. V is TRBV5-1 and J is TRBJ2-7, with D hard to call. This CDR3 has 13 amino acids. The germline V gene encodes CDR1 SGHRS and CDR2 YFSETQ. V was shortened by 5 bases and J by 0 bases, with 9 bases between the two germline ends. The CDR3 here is CASRSQSSYEQYF. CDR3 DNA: TGCGCCAGCAGGTCGCAGTCCTCCTACGAGCAGTACTTC.